These 2 T cell receptor beta chains were sequenced from one sample in a study of graft-versus-host responses after intestinal transplantation. Data came from immunoSEQ multiplex PCR; TCRdb stores just in-frame clones and leaves some out. Of 96,000 or so clones in the sample, 80% to 95% were seen once. These receptors have no identified antigens. Sequencing used unstimulated CD4+ T cells sorted from spleen or lymph node cells, obtained before intestinal transplant. The receptors derive from a human donor who received an intestinal transplant.

As to this clone: The junction departs from the called germline gene at one end, perhaps through a read error. The sample contains more than one DNA sequence encoding this CDR3. The V gene is TRBV19, the J gene TRBJ1-6; D not certain. The CDR3 extends over 15 amino acids. Germline V lookup: CDR1 LNHDA, CDR2 SQIVND (reference sequence). Written as DNA, the CDR3 is TGTGCTAGTAGTATACGAGGGTTGGCGGATTCACCCCTCCACTTT. Protein product: CASSIRGLADSPLHF. The variable domain in full, completed from reference TRBV19 and TRBJ1-6, reads DGGITQSPKYLFRKEGQNVTLSCEQNLNHDAMYWYRQDPGQGLRLIYYSQIVNDFQKGDIAEGYSVSREKKESFPLTVTSAQKNPTAFYLCASSIRGLADSPLHFGNGTRLTVT.

V gene TRBV19 combines with J gene TRBJ1-1; TRBD1 is a possible D gene (5 bases). Trimming pared 5 bases from V and 3 bases from J, leaving 16 bases between. Germline lookup yields CDR1 LNHDA and CDR2 SQIVND (reference sequence). The CDR3 totals 15 residues. The CDR3, as DNA: TGTGCCAGTAGTGTCGAGAAGGGGAGGGACACTGAAGCTTTCTTT. Its translation is CASSVEKGRDTEAFF.